A single sample is the source of the 20 T cell receptor beta chains below, sequenced in a study of blood T cell repertoires in COVID-19. TCRdb's table, derived via immunoSEQ multiplex PCR, lists solely in-frame clones and lacks some. The sample has under 300,000 clones; about nine tenths are singletons. Sequencing input: peripheral blood. All receptors derive from a middle-aged woman with acute or convalescent COVID-19.

The genes are TRBV6-5 and TRBJ1-1; 7 nucleotides match TRBD1. The CDR3 contains 15 residues. Germline V CDR1 and CDR2: MNHEY, SVGAGI. The J segment lost 0 bases and the V segment lost 0 bases, leaving 1 base of the junction unmatched. The CDR3 protein is CASSYSGTVNTEAFF. DNA for the CDR3: TGTGCCAGCAGTTACTCAGGGACAGTGAACACTGAAGCTTTCTTT.

This clone was observed a handful of times. V gene TRBV19 combines with J gene TRBJ1-2; D perhaps matches TRBD1 (6 bases). CDR1 and CDR2 (germline): LNHDA, SQIVND (reference sequence). Trimming stripped 2 bases from V and 5 bases from J, with 9 bases between. The CDR3 totals 13 residues. The CDR3 region has the DNA TGTGCCAGTAGTATATTCACAGGGTATGGCTACACCTTC. This encodes CASSIFTGYGYTF.

V is TRBV5-6 and J is TRBJ1-2; 7 bases fit TRBD1. The length of the CDR3 is 12 residues. Trimming took 0 bases from V and 7 from J; bases not matched to a gene: 0. CDR1 is SGHDT and CDR2 is YYEEEE in the germline V gene. CDR3 DNA: TGTGCCAGCAGCTTGGGGGACAGTGGCTACACCTTC. Translating it yields CASSLGDSGYTF.

The chain uses TRBV6-1 and TRBJ1-5; 11 nucleotides agree with TRBD1. Unmatched junction bases numbered 10, after V lost 3 bases and J lost 9 bases. Germline loops: CDR1 MNHNS, CDR2 SASEGT. The CDR3 contains 16 residues. The CDR3 spells CASSDLGQGAGRPQHF. The CDR3 DNA reads TGTGCCAGCAGTGACCTTGGACAGGGGGCCGGGAGGCCCCAGCATTTT.

The chain links TRBV29-1 to TRBJ2-3, with unresolved D. Germline loops: CDR1 SQVTM, CDR2 ANQGSEA. CDR3 length: 12 residues. V lost 0 bases, J lost 3 bases, and 4 bases lay in between. The chain's CDR3 is CSVEDLTDTQYF. CDR3 nucleotides: TGCAGCGTTGAAGATCTGACAGATACGCAGTATTTT.

The genes are TRBV7-2 and TRBJ2-1, with TRBD1 matching over 12 bases. The CDR3 consists of 17 residues. V dropped 5 bases and J dropped 6; count of bases not matched to a gene: 11. Germline V CDR1 and CDR2: SGHTA, FQGNSA. CDR3 DNA: TGTGCCAGCAGCCACGACCCCGGGACAGGGGGCCTCAATGAGCAGTTCTTC. Translating gives CASSHDPGTGGLNEQFF. Supplemented by reference TRBV7-2 and TRBJ2-1, the full variable domain reads GAGVSQSPSNKVTEKGKDVELRCDPISGHTALYWYRQSLGQGLEFLIYFQGNSAPDKSGLPSDRFSAERTGGSVSTLTIQRTQQEDSAVYLCASSHDPGTGGLNEQFFGPGTRLTVL.

V usage is TRBV11-2 and J usage is TRBJ1-3; D unclear. V gave up 3 bases and J gave up 1 base, with 7 bases separating them. CDR3 length: 14 residues. CDR1 and CDR2 (germline): SGHAT, FQNNGV. The CDR3 protein is CASSFAGSGNTIYF. CDR3 in DNA: TGTGCCAGCAGCTTTGCGGGGTCTGGAAACACCATATATTTT.

The V gene is TRBV7-2, the J gene TRBJ2-7, with 9 positions matching TRBD1. CDR1 and CDR2 (germline): SGHTA, FQGNSA. The V gene end was trimmed by 1 base and the J gene end by 4 bases; junction bases not matched to a gene: 8. The CDR3 contains 16 residues. CDR3 residues: CASSLGGGGQGYEQYV. DNA of the CDR3: TGTGCCAGCAGCTTAGGAGGAGGGGGACAGGGTTACGAGCAGTACGTC.

CDR3 sequence reads: CASSPYRRDRGNQPQHF. The CDR3 nucleotides are TGTGCCAGCTCACCATATAGGCGGGACAGGGGCAATCAGCCCCAGCATTTT. V and J are TRBV18 and TRBJ1-5, with 9 nucleotides matching TRBD1. Trimming removed 2 bases from V and 2 bases from J; junction bases left unmatched: 7. Looked up from germline, CDR1 is KGHSH and CDR2 is LQKENI. The CDR3 sequence is 17 residues long.

This clone occurred once. The J gene is TRBJ1-2, the V gene TRBV11-2; 8 nucleotides agree with TRBD1. This CDR3 has 15 amino acids. V shed 5 bases and J 6 bases; nucleotides not matched to a gene: 11. The germline CDR1 and CDR2 sequences are SGHAT and FQNNGV. As DNA, the CDR3 is TGTGCCAGCAGCCCAATCCGGACAGGGAGAAATGGCTACACCTTC. Protein: CASSPIRTGRNGYTF.

The chain joins TRBV19 to TRBJ1-6; no reliable D call. The germline V gene has CDR1 LNHDA and CDR2 SQIVND (reference sequence). The CDR3 runs to 16 residues. V lost 3 bases to trimming and J lost 0 bases, with 9 bases between them. CDR3 DNA sequence: TGTGCCAGTAGTATCGACGGGATCTCCTATAATTCACCCCTCCACTTT. Protein product: CASSIDGISYNSPLHF.

The J gene is TRBJ2-5, the V gene TRBV2; 9 positions agree with TRBD2. Trimming cost V 6 bases and J 5 bases; bases outside gene matches: 10. CDR1 is SNHLY and CDR2 is FYNNEI in the germline V gene. CDR3 length: 15 residues. CDR3 bases: TGTGCCAGCAGCCGAAGGCGGGGGGGCAGTGAGACCCAGTACTTC. As protein: CASSRRRGGSETQYF.

The chain recombines TRBV11-2 with TRBJ2-5, with a possible D match to TRBD2 (5 bases). The V end lost 5 bases, the J end lost 5 bases, and 24 bases lay between the germline ends. The V gene's germline CDR1 is SGHAT and CDR2 FQNNGV. CDR3 size: 17 residues. For the CDR3, the DNA is TGTGCCAGCAGCCTTCTCACGGGGTTAACCTTCCTGGAGACCCAGTACTTC. This translates into CASSLLTGLTFLETQYF.

This clone has a count of ten or more. The chain links TRBV5-1 to TRBJ1-2, with D possibly TRBD1 on 5 matching bases. Trimming cost V 4 bases and J 3 bases, with 16 bases left between them. This CDR3 is 15 amino acids long. Germline V gene lookup returns CDR1 SGHRS and CDR2 YFSETQ. Here the CDR3 DNA reads TGCGCCAGCAGCACCTCCGGCAGGGAGGACTATGGCTACACCTTC. Protein sequence: CASSTSGREDYGYTF.

The chain links TRBV19 to TRBJ1-5, with D maybe TRBD1 (6 bases). Germline V gene sequence: CDR1 LNHDA, CDR2 SQIVND (reference sequence). The CDR3 loop spans 15 amino acids. With 0 bases removed from V and 2 bases from J, the gap between germline ends came to 8 bases. The CDR3 bases are TGTGCCAGTAGTATAGACCCAGGGGGCAATCAGCCCCAGCATTTT. As protein: CASSIDPGGNQPQHF. The full variable domain, completed using reference TRBV19 and TRBJ1-5, is DGGITQSPKYLFRKEGQNVTLSCEQNLNHDAMYWYRQDPGQGLRLIYYSQIVNDFQKGDIAEGYSVSREKKESFPLTVTSAQKNPTAFYLCASSIDPGGNQPQHFGDGTRLSIL.

This rearrangement joins TRBV19 to TRBJ1-2; 7 nucleotides line up with TRBD1. The germline V gene has CDR1 LNHDA and CDR2 SQIVND (reference sequence). The CDR3 covers 14 residues. J gave up 6 bases and V 5 bases, and 9 bases lay outside the gene matches. The CDR3 loop reads CASSSQTGWDGYTF. The CDR3 DNA is TGTGCCAGTAGTTCACAGACAGGGTGGGATGGCTACACCTTC.

This clone was detected only once. This chain uses TRBV6-5 with TRBJ2-7; 10 bases match TRBD1. The V and J ends lost 6 bases and 4 bases, in that order; junction bases with no gene match: 6. The CDR3 has 14 amino acids. CDR1 is MNHEY, CDR2 SVGAGI, per germline. Here the CDR3 DNA reads TGTGCCAGCAGGACGGGGACAGGGGTTTACGAGCAGTACGTC. Protein sequence: CASRTGTGVYEQYV.

V is TRBV19 and J is TRBJ1-3, with TRBD1 identical over 9 bases. CDR1 and CDR2 from the germline V gene are LNHDA and SQIVND (reference sequence). Trimming took 9 bases from V and 1 from J; bases not matched to a gene: 4. CDR3 length: 14 amino acids. CDR3: CASHGTGSGNTIYF. CDR3 nucleotides: TGTGCCAGCCATGGGACAGGGTCTGGAAACACCATATATTTT.

The V and J genes are TRBV7-8 and TRBJ2-5, with D perhaps TRBD2 (7 bases). CDR1 and CDR2 (germline): SGHVS, FQNEAQ. The length of the CDR3 is 17 residues. V was trimmed by 5 bases and J by 2 bases, leaving 21 bases between them. CDR3 DNA: TGTGCCAGCAGCCCAAATATGGCGGGGGCCTTACAAGAGACCCAGTACTTC. Protein sequence: CASSPNMAGALQETQYF.

This clone has a single count. The chain employs TRBV7-8 and TRBJ2-5; 13 nucleotides agree with TRBD2. The CDR3 contains 16 residues. The V gene's germline CDR1 is SGHVS and CDR2 FQNEAQ. V was clipped by 5 bases and J by 5 bases; unmatched bases: 8. The CDR3 nucleotides are TGTGCCAGCAGCCAAACTAGCGGGGGGGCCGGGGAGACCCAGTACTTC. Amino acids: CASSQTSGGAGETQYF.